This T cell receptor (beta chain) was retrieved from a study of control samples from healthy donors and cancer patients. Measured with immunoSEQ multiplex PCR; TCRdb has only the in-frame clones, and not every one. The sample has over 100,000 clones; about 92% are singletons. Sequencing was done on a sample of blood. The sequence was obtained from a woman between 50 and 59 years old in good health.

CDR3 nucleotides: TGTGCCTGGAACGGACAGGGTGGCACTGAAGCTTTCTTT. Its translation is CAWNGQGGTEAFF. J is TRBJ1-1 and V is TRBV30; 8 positions agree with TRBD1. The CDR3 totals 13 residues. Looked up from germline, CDR1 is GTSNPN and CDR2 is SVGIG (reference sequence). The ends lost 4 bases at V and 4 bases at J; junction bases unmatched: 5.